Listed below are T cell receptor beta chains from one sample, sequenced in a study of blood T cell repertoires in COVID-19. Assay used: immunoSEQ multiplex PCR; TCRdb lists only in-frame clones, some missing. The sample includes about 270,000 clones, 80% to 90% of them seen just once. The material sequenced was peripheral blood. Every receptor here comes from a woman aged 50 to 65 with acute or convalescent COVID-19. Both conserved end residues are part of each CDR3. The D gene is left open where the match is weak. Not every row has a clone size; where given, it reads once, few, many or a size class.

CDR3 DNA: TGTGCCAGCAGCTTGGAACTAGCCGCTTCCTACAATGAGCAGTTCTTC
CDR3 protein: CASSLELAASYNEQFF
J gene: TRBJ2-1
V gene: TRBV5-6
clone size: NA
D gene: NA

CDR3 DNA: TGTGCCAGCAGCCCGACTAGCGGGAAGACCTACGAGCAGTACTTC
CDR3 protein: CASSPTSGKTYEQYF
J gene: TRBJ2-7
V gene: TRBV11-1
clone size: NA
D gene: TRBD2

CDR3 DNA: TGTGCCAGTAGTACGGGACTAGCGGGAACCTACGAGCAGTACTTC
CDR3 protein: CASSTGLAGTYEQYF
J gene: TRBJ2-7
V gene: TRBV19
clone size: few
D gene: TRBD2

CDR3 DNA: TGTGCCAGCAGTTACTCGATCTCACGGTCAACCTACGAGCAGTACTTC
CDR3 protein: CASSYSISRSTYEQYF
J gene: TRBJ2-7
V gene: TRBV6-6
clone size: once
D gene: NA

CDR3 DNA: TGTGCCATCAGTGAGTCCGAGGGGGCGGGTGAAAAACTGTTTTTT
CDR3 protein: CAISESEGAGEKLFF
J gene: TRBJ1-4
V gene: TRBV10-3
clone size: NA
D gene: TRBD1

CDR3 DNA: TGTGCCAGTAGTGACAGAATAGACAGGCTCCTAGCCAAAAACATTCAGTACTTC
CDR3 protein: CASSDRIDRLLAKNIQYF
J gene: TRBJ2-4
V gene: TRBV19
clone size: NA
D gene: NA

CDR3 DNA: TGTGCCTGCTCCCTAACCCGCAGGGGCTCCTATAATTCACCCCTCCACTTT
CDR3 protein: CACSLTRRGSYNSPLHF
J gene: TRBJ1-6
V gene: TRBV30
clone size: NA
D gene: NA

CDR3 DNA: TGTGCCAGCAGCATCCTGGTGCAGGGGGGGAACACCGGGGAGCTGTTTTTT
CDR3 protein: CASSILVQGGNTGELFF
J gene: TRBJ2-2
V gene: TRBV7-9
clone size: NA
D gene: NA

CDR3 DNA: TGTGCCAGCAGCACCCGGGGGAACTATGGCTACACCTTC
CDR3 protein: CASSTRGNYGYTF
J gene: TRBJ1-2
V gene: TRBV7-2
clone size: NA
D gene: NA

CDR3 DNA: TGTGCCAGCTCACCCCCTGGCAACTATGGCTACACCTTC
CDR3 protein: CASSPPGNYGYTF
J gene: TRBJ1-2
V gene: TRBV18
clone size: NA
D gene: NA

CDR3 DNA: TGTGCCAGCAGCTCGGGGGGTCTAGCTAAGAATGAGCAGTTCTTC
CDR3 protein: CASSSGGLAKNEQFF
J gene: TRBJ2-1
V gene: TRBV5-4
clone size: NA
D gene: TRBD2

CDR3 DNA: TGTGCCAGCAGTTTGGGACAGGGATATGGCTACACCTTC
CDR3 protein: CASSLGQGYGYTF
J gene: TRBJ1-2
V gene: TRBV28
clone size: NA
D gene: TRBD1

CDR3 DNA: TGTGCTAGCAGCCATGGGACTGTCAATGAGCAGTTCTTC
CDR3 protein: CASSHGTVNEQFF
J gene: TRBJ2-1
V gene: TRBV7-7
clone size: NA
D gene: NA

CDR3 DNA: TGTGCCAGCAGTTGGACTAGCGGGTCTTACAATGAGCAGTTCTTC
CDR3 protein: CASSWTSGSYNEQFF
J gene: TRBJ2-1
V gene: TRBV7-9
clone size: once
D gene: TRBD2

CDR3 DNA: TGCGCCAGCAGCTTGGCGCTAGCGGGAGCCGAGCAGTACTTC
CDR3 protein: CASSLALAGAEQYF
J gene: TRBJ2-7
V gene: TRBV5-1
clone size: NA
D gene: TRBD2

CDR3 DNA: TGTGCCAGCCGTCCCACAGGGGGCTCCTACGAGCAGTACTTC
CDR3 protein: CASRPTGGSYEQYF
J gene: TRBJ2-7
V gene: TRBV2
clone size: NA
D gene: TRBD1